Following are 15 T cell receptor beta chains from one sample sequenced in a study of blood T cell repertoires in COVID-19. The table came from immunoSEQ multiplex PCR; TCRdb's copy has only in-frame clones and leaves some out. The sample has about 250,000 clones, more than 85% seen once. The sample comprised peripheral blood. These receptors all come from a young man with acute or convalescent COVID-19.

The chain combines TRBV28 with TRBJ1-2; D unclear. Germline values: CDR1 MDHEN, CDR2 SYDVKM. CDR3 size: 13 residues. V lost 5 bases and J lost 1, with 8 bases in between. The CDR3 here is CASSKGLNYGYTF. The CDR3 DNA sequence: TGTGCCAGCAGTAAAGGACTTAACTATGGCTACACCTTC.

The chain uses TRBV7-8 and TRBJ2-1, with TRBD2 as a possible D gene (5 bases). Trimming stripped 6 bases from V and 5 bases from J, with 14 bases between. This CDR3 contains 14 residues. Per germline, CDR1 SGHVS and CDR2 FQNEAQ. DNA of the CDR3: TGTGCCAGCAGTGAGACCACCGGGGACAATGAGCAGTTCTTC. Translating it yields CASSETTGDNEQFF.

This clone was recorded once. The V call is TRBV5-1, the J call TRBJ2-6, with a weak D call TRBD2 (5 bases). The CDR3 loop spans 18 amino acids. V gave up 1 base and J gave up 1 base, with 15 bases separating them. Germline CDR1 and CDR2: SGHRS and YFSETQ. The CDR3 sequence is CASSLYLPGLSGANVLTF. The DNA of the CDR3 is TGCGCCAGCAGCTTGTACCTCCCGGGGTTATCTGGGGCCAACGTCCTGACTTTC.

The rearrangement links TRBV6-5 to TRBJ1-1; 7 nucleotides match TRBD1. This CDR3 is built from 14 residues. Germline trimming cut 7 bases from V and 4 bases from J; bases unmatched to any gene: 9. Germline-derived CDR1 and CDR2 are MNHEY and SVGAGI. As DNA, the CDR3 is TGTGCCAGCACTCTAACAGGGGCGGCCACTGAAGCTTTCTTT. It encodes CASTLTGAATEAFF.

The rearrangement uses TRBV28 and TRBJ1-3, with 8 bases fitting TRBD1. V dropped 2 bases and J dropped 2; count of bases not matched to a gene: 2. The CDR3 is 15 amino acids. Per germline, CDR1 MDHEN and CDR2 SYDVKM. The CDR3 nucleotides read TGTGCCAGCAGTTTACGACAGGGGCCTGGAAACACCATATATTTT. This gives the protein CASSLRQGPGNTIYF.

The gene calls are TRBV5-1 and TRBJ2-2; D not resolved. Germline assignment: CDR1 SGHRS and CDR2 YFSETQ. The V and J ends lost 0 bases and 5 bases respectively, with 8 bases between them. CDR3 size: 14 residues. The CDR3 DNA is TGCGCCAGCAGCTTGGATCTGTTAACCGGGGAGCTGTTTTTT. It yields the protein CASSLDLLTGELFF.

This chain connects TRBV25-1 to TRBJ1-2; weak D call: TRBD1 (6 bases). Trimming stripped 6 bases from V and 6 bases from J, with 20 bases between. This CDR3 contains 15 residues. Germline assignment: CDR1 MGHDK and CDR2 SYGVNS. The chain's CDR3 is CASSLTGGGAHGYTF. CDR3 bases: TGTGCCAGCAGCCTCACTGGCGGGGGGGCGCATGGCTACACCTTC.

This chain uses TRBV28 with TRBJ2-5, with a tentative D call TRBD2 (5 bases). This CDR3 comprises 13 residues. The V end lost 5 bases, the J end lost 2 bases, and 9 bases lay between the germline ends. CDR1 is MDHEN and CDR2 is SYDVKM in the germline V gene. The CDR3 sequence is CASSPRVQETQYF. Written as DNA, the CDR3 is TGTGCCAGCAGTCCGCGGGTACAAGAGACCCAGTACTTC.

Points on this clone: The sample carries other DNA sequences with the same CDR3. This chain uses TRBV5-1 with TRBJ2-1; D perhaps matches TRBD2 (5 bases). The germline V and J ends were trimmed by 5 bases and 2 bases, with 14 bases remaining between them. Germline CDR1 and CDR2: SGHRS and YFSETQ. This CDR3 contains 15 residues. The DNA of the CDR3 is TGCGCCAGCAGTTCCACTAGTCACCCCTACAATGAGCAGTTCTTC. This encodes CASSSTSHPYNEQFF. Supplemented by reference TRBV5-1 and TRBJ2-1, the full variable domain reads KAGVTQTPRYLIKTRGQQVTLSCSPISGHRSVSWYQQTPGQGLQFLFEYFSETQRNKGNFPGRFSGRQFSNSRSEMNVSTLELGDSALYLCASSSTSHPYNEQFFGPGTRLTVL.

This chain connects TRBV19 to TRBJ1-2, with TRBD1 identical over 8 bases. Trimming removed 4 bases from V and 8 bases from J; junction bases left unmatched: 6. CDR1 LNHDA and CDR2 SQIVND come from the germline V gene (reference sequence). This CDR3 has 13 residues. CDR3 protein: CASSRQGIEGYTF. The CDR3 region has the DNA TGTGCCAGTAGTAGACAGGGGATAGAAGGCTACACCTTC.

This clone was recorded once. This rearrangement joins TRBV19 to TRBJ2-2, with 13 bases fitting TRBD2. The trim removed 3 bases at V and 3 bases at J, leaving 22 bases unmatched. CDR1 LNHDA and CDR2 SQIVND come from the germline V gene (reference sequence). The CDR3 is 23 amino acids. The CDR3 protein is CASSIQLMEVGTSGRGDTGELFF. CDR3 coding DNA: TGTGCCAGTAGTATTCAGCTGATGGAAGTTGGAACTAGCGGGAGGGGGGACACCGGGGAGCTGTTTTTT.

Comment on this clone: Other DNA sequences of this sample code for an identical CDR3. The rearrangement joins TRBV5-1 to TRBJ2-3, with D possibly matching TRBD1 (5 bases). The CDR3 is 14 amino acids. V gave up 0 bases and J gave up 0 bases, with 5 bases separating them. Germline loops: CDR1 SGHRS, CDR2 YFSETQ. The CDR3 sequence is CASSLAGSTDTQYF. The CDR3 DNA is TGCGCCAGCAGCTTGGCAGGGAGCACAGATACGCAGTATTTT.

The chain uses TRBV6-5 and TRBJ1-2; 7 positions agree with TRBD1. The CDR3 sequence is 13 residues long. V was pared by 4 bases and J by 2 bases, with 1 base of the junction left unmatched. CDR1 is MNHEY and CDR2 is SVGAGI in the germline V gene. The DNA for the CDR3 is TGTGCCAGCAGTTTGGGACAGAACTATGGCTACACCTTC. Its protein is CASSLGQNYGYTF.

V gene TRBV28 combines with J gene TRBJ1-1; D gene ambiguous. Germline CDR1 and CDR2: MDHEN and SYDVKM. V dropped 4 bases and J dropped 7 bases, with 7 bases sitting between them. The length of the CDR3 is 11 residues. The DNA for the CDR3 is TGTGCCAGCAGTTACAACGTTGAAGCTTTCTTT. Protein product: CASSYNVEAFF.

The DNA of the CDR3 is TGTGCCAGCAGCGTAGTTGGCGGGGGGAACACAGATACGCAGTATTTT. Translating gives CASSVVGGGNTDTQYF. This chain joins TRBV9 and TRBJ2-3; TRBD2 matches at 8 bases. CDR1 and CDR2 from the germline V gene are SGDLS and YYNGEE. The CDR3 runs to 16 residues. J lost 2 bases, V lost 0 bases, and 5 bases had no gene match.